This TCR beta chain was retrieved from a study of radiation and T cells in renal cell carcinoma (dated by TCRdb to between 2020 and 2021). About the full investigation: The samples were drawn from a clinical trial, where primary renal cell carcinomas were treated with 15 Gy of stereotactic body radiation therapy and then removed by nephrectomy 4 weeks afterward. Across all 53 samples, more than 4,000,000 unique CDR3 nucleotide sequences, encoding 2 million to 3 million unique CDR3 amino acid sequences, were identified. A total of around 50 samples underwent TCR beta sequencing, made up of 26 tumors and about 27 peripheral blood samples.

Trimming takes 2 bases off V and 4 bases off J; junction bases not matched to a gene: 5. From the cysteine up to the phenylalanine, the CDR3 has a length of 15 residues. The DNA shown is the 45-base CDR3, in frame from base 1. CDR1 and CDR2 are drawn from the germline V gene: MNHNS, SASEGT. This sample's time point label indicates: blood 2 weeks post-SBRT. The treatment or condition label on this specimen signifies: 15 Gy SBRT to primary tumor, nephrectomy 4 weeks later. To follow tumor-enriched clonotypes, peripheral blood was collected serially from radiation-treated patients at baseline and again at 2 weeks and 4 weeks after SBRT. All patients had renal cell carcinoma with clear cell pathology. The QIAamp DNA Blood Mini Kit (Qiagen) was used to prepare genomic DNA for TCR sequencing. Samples were included in the analyses only if all quality control checks were passed. What the authors observed across the whole study: Because no pretreatment tumor biopsies were available, whether clonotypes were present in the tumor at baseline could not be determined. Blood repertoire dynamics were not followed beyond 4 weeks after treatment. Because the trial had a single-armed design, the trial could not examine how radiation dose or scheduling affected the TCR repertoire. In blood, the top tumor clonotypes increased from baseline to 2 weeks after radiation and then shrank by 4 weeks, which suggests a temporary expansion of tumor-resident clones.

On this clone itself: It lacks a known antigen. No quality values exist for individual bases; no much larger clone is one base distant.

The immunoSEQ kit was used, according to the manufacturer's recommendations, to generate TCR beta libraries from genomic DNA. To prepare libraries, a first multiplex PCR with proprietary primers was run, followed by a second PCR that added unique barcodes, and a bead cleanup was done after each round. A kit-provided positive control reaction and a negative control reaction were included in every sample batch. The final libraries were assessed on an Agilent 4200 TapeStation D1000 ScreenTape, pooled by volume, and quantified by qPCR. Sequencing was performed on an Illumina NextSeq500 with a MidOutput 150-cycle cartridge, and 156 Read1 and 15 Index1 cycles were run with kit custom primers. The pooled library was loaded at approximately 1 pM, with an approximately 21% PhiX control spiked in. Concerning the study's data processing: The vendor-processed data were analyzed in R, and a clonotype was defined as all T cells that share the same CDR3 nucleotide sequence. For clone abundance analyses, frequencies were normalized to the 10,000 most abundant clones in each sample. Public T cell clones, averaging fewer than five per sample, were removed before analysis. A difference in abundance of at least 32-fold between compartments was used to define tumor-enriched and baseline blood-enriched clonotypes. A beta-binomial differential abundance model was used to identify clonotypes that were expanded or contracted between blood time points. Tumor-blood repertoire similarity was measured with the Baroni-Urbani and Buser coefficient, and groups were compared using two-tailed Wilcoxon tests in R. TCRdb stores this immuneACCESS table with in-frame sequences only. Part of the clones is absent; in the studies checked, under half of the shortfall reflects unresolved V genes, and no reason is known for the rest. That table supplies the V and J calls and clone size; D and trimming were determined from the DNA. A total of 160,000 or so clones appear in this sample, about 91% of them only once. The ten largest make up 10% to 15% of the sample.

The chain is made from TRBV6-1 and TRBJ1-5; TRBD1 agrees with 7 junctional bases. This clonotype originated in a woman aged 50 to 60 with renal cell carcinoma. The starting material was blood, obtained from a patient whose treatment included radiotherapy and nephrectomy. Read as DNA, the sequence is TGTGCCAGCAGTGAATGGGCCAGGGGGAATCAGCCCCAGCATTTT. It translates as CASSEWARGNQPQHF.